The T cell receptor beta chain under discussion was sequenced for a study of T cells of healthy individuals. This clonotype was detected many times. TCRdb reprocessed the 5' RACE reads with MiXCR, giving one entry per CDR3 protein. Among 60,000 to 75,000 distinct CDR3 sequences listed, under 20% were seen once. Per germline, CDR1 SGHAT and CDR2 FQNNGV. The germline V and J ends were trimmed by 1 base and 1 base, with 16 bases remaining between them. CDR3 length equals 18 residues. The receptor comes from a human donor in good health. The chain carries TRBV11-2 and TRBJ2-2; a weak D match, TRBD1 (6 bases). This chain's CDR3 is CASSLVRTRGRNTGELFF. The CDR3 DNA follows: TGTGCCAGCAGCTTAGTCCGAACCAGGGGCCGGAACACCGGGGAGCTGTTTTTT.